This TCR beta chain was sequenced in a study of blood T cell repertoires in COVID-19. Libraries were prepared by immunoSEQ multiplex PCR; TCRdb keeps only in-frame clonotypes and omits some of them. The profile shows about 120,000 clones, 70% to 90% of them singletons. The ends were cut back, 4 bases at V and 7 bases at J, with 10 bases in the middle. Per germline, CDR1 SGHTA and CDR2 FQGNSA. The CDR3 sequence is 13 residues long. The receptor comes from a man between 45 and 60 years old with acute or convalescent COVID-19. Material for sequencing was peripheral blood. The genes are TRBV7-2 and TRBJ2-2; D not resolved. The CDR3 DNA reads as TGTGCCAGCAGCTCCTCAACTGGCGGGGAGCTGTTTTTT. Amino acid sequence: CASSSSTGGELFF.